Following are 5 T cell receptor beta chains from one sample sequenced in a study of Tregs in tolerant kidney transplant recipients. Recipient PBMCs carried a CFSE label and met irradiated graft donor PBMCs for roughly six days before FACS sorting. These receptors are not linked to any known antigen. Some clones are missing from TCRdb's copy, which holds only in-frame ones; the method was immunoSEQ multiplex PCR. This table holds fewer than 20,000 clones, around 53% found once. The sequencing here drew on CD4+ T cells from blood cultured with allogeneic cells, taken before the transplant. Receptor source: a human patient who received a combined kidney and bone marrow transplant.

V is TRBV11-3 and J is TRBJ2-2, with TRBD2 matching over 9 bases. The CDR3 extends over 17 amino acids. Germline CDR1 SGHNT, CDR2 YENEEA. V shed 5 bases, J shed 5 bases, and the junction held 12 bases outside the gene matches. CDR3 protein: CASSDGSTSGPTGELFF. For the CDR3, the DNA is TGTGCCAGCAGCGACGGGTCGACTAGCGGCCCGACCGGGGAGCTGTTTTTT.

The V call is TRBV4-2, the J call TRBJ1-2, with TRBD1 identical over 7 bases. After removal of 5 bases from V and 5 bases from J, the junction contained 5 bases not matched to a gene. Germline CDR1 reads LGHNA; CDR2 reads YNFKEQ. The CDR3 loop spans 13 amino acids. Here the CDR3 reads CASSLTGFYGYTF. The CDR3 DNA reads as TGTGCCAGCAGCTTGACAGGGTTTTATGGCTACACCTTC.

This clone was observed a handful of times. V gene TRBV5-1 combines with J gene TRBJ2-3; 11 bases line up with TRBD2. Trimming cost V 2 bases and J 2 bases; bases outside gene matches: 4. The CDR3 has 16 amino acids. The germline gives CDR1 SGHRS, CDR2 YFSETQ. The CDR3 region is CASSFRLAGYTDTQYF. The CDR3 DNA reads TGCGCCAGCAGCTTTCGACTAGCGGGGTACACAGATACGCAGTATTTT. The full variable domain, its missing parts supplied by reference TRBV5-1 and TRBJ2-3, is KAGVTQTPRYLIKTRGQQVTLSCSPISGHRSVSWYQQTPGQGLQFLFEYFSETQRNKGNFPGRFSGRQFSNSRSEMNVSTLELGDSALYLCASSFRLAGYTDTQYFGPGTRLTVL.

This clone was detected a few times. This chain joins TRBV15 and TRBJ2-7; 7 nucleotides agree with TRBD2. Germline CDR1 and CDR2: LNHNV and YYDKDF (reference sequence). There are 16 residues in the CDR3. Unmatched junction bases numbered 17, after V lost 6 bases and J lost 6 bases. Here the CDR3 DNA reads TGTGCCACCAGTCCCTTTTACATTAGCGGGCGTACCGAGCAGTACTTC. It yields the protein CATSPFYISGRTEQYF. Full variable domain (outside the CDR3, taken from reference TRBV15 and TRBJ2-7): DAMVIQNPRYQVTQFGKPVTLSCSQTLNHNVMYWYQQKSSQAPKLLFHYYDKDFNNEADTPDNFQSRRPNTSFCFLDIRSPGLGDTAMYLCATSPFYISGRTEQYFGPGTRLTVT.

The chain carries TRBV5-1 and TRBJ2-3; 8 bases are a match to TRBD2. In germline, CDR1 is SGHRS, CDR2 YFSETQ. The CDR3 contains 15 residues. The ends lost 1 base at V and 5 bases at J; junction bases unmatched: 6. Here the CDR3 reads CASSLLGLVGDTQYF. CDR3 bases: TGCGCCAGCAGCTTGTTGGGACTAGTTGGAGATACGCAGTATTTT.